This T cell receptor (beta chain) was found in a study of shared clonotypes between healthy human individuals (dated by TCRdb to about 2020). Looking at the study overall: The cohort comprised a couple of women and a few men aged 18 to 49 years. The study deeply sequenced blood TCR repertoires of 5 or 6 healthy adults to estimate repertoire size and the extent of clonotype sharing between individuals. For each donor, CD4 naive and CD4 memory were each run on three plates, CD8 naive on two plates, and CD8 memory on one plate. To increase sequencing depth and limit assay-specific biases, different laboratories used diverse techniques to prepare libraries and sequence TCR repertoires. Per donor, leukapheresis produced somewhere between about 0.94 and 9 billion PBMCs. General findings and caveats noted by the study authors: Naive subsets generally had larger estimated clonotype richness than memory subsets. Sharing across a few donors was observed for roughly 5% of naive CD4, about 3.2% of naive CD8, roughly 2.3% of memory CD4, and around 0.44% of memory CD8 clonotypes. Compared with non-shared clonotypes, clonotypes shared by all four sorted-subset donors had higher generation probabilities. Sampling was restricted to blood, and TCR repertoires in tissue are likely to differ from TCR repertoires in blood. Rarefaction of sorted-subset datasets indicated incomplete sequencing despite the large sequencing depth. The genetic and exposure-history diversity represented was limited by the small number of donors. Pairwise subsampling led to the expectation that sequencing depth would affect the degree of clonotype sharing among donors.

Looking up the germline V gene yields CDR1 MNHEY and CDR2 SVGAGI. From the cysteine up to the phenylalanine, the CDR3 has a length of 13 residues. The read is trimmed to its CDR3 DNA, 39 bases read in frame from base 1. V sheds 2 bases and J sheds 8 bases, leaving 9 bases between their ends. Note on this clone: What antigen it recognizes has not been identified. There are no base qualities to consult, and no much larger clone falls within one base. Distinct nucleotide sequences in the sample also encode this CDR3.

The donors were healthy, HIV-negative adults who had no recently reported acute infections or vaccinations. Only Caucasian adults living in Nashville, Tennessee, USA were represented among the donors. Magnetic negative selection was used to enrich CD4+ T cells, after which naive cells were positively selected on CD45RA and the negative fraction became the memory subset. Blood was obtained by leukapheresis, after which PBMCs were separated by Ficoll-Histopaque density gradient centrifugation and cryopreserved in liquid nitrogen vapor phase. Purity and quantity of every magnetically sorted T cell population were checked by analytical flow cytometry. Each sorted fraction had its genomic DNA isolated and then quantified by UV absorbance on a Nanodrop 2000c. TCR CDR3 regions were amplified from genomic DNA by multiplex PCR using the deep immunoSEQ assay. Genomic DNA extracted from each cell subset was distributed evenly over all wells of several immunoSEQ 96-well plates, and each plate served as one replicate. For sorted subsets, each replicate PCR was loaded with 150 to 250 ng genomic DNA, equivalent to 25,000 to 30,000 T cell genomes. The purified libraries were quantified using a Qubit 3.0 fluorometer, sized with a Bioanalyzer 2100, and then quantified again using the KAPA Library Quantification kit. Every immunoSEQ 96-well plate was sequenced on a dedicated single-read 150-cycle Illumina NextSeq 550 flow cell. The published analysis was carried out like this. The immunoSEQ output contained only junctional sequences without quality scores, so filtering could not match that applied to full-length reads. Sequences were annotated with PyIR, a Python wrapper for IgBLAST v1.9, and V/J genes and CDR3 were assigned using IMGT germline references. Reads were filtered out if the reads had weak V/J assignments (E-value above 1e-6), no CDR3, stop codons, out-of-frame junctions, or ambiguous translated residues. V3J clonotypes were defined by identical inferred V gene, J gene, and CDR3 amino acid sequence. To compute the percentage overlap between repertoires, the number of shared unique clonotypes was divided by the size of the smaller repertoire. RTK rarefaction, the Chao1 estimator, and Recon v2.1 estimates of unobserved clonotypes were used to assess repertoire richness. Generation probabilities were computed with OLGA for all TCRbeta clonotypes obtained by the gDNA method from a handful of donors. TCRdb limited this immuneACCESS table to in-frame rearrangements with V and J called. A share of clones is missing; checked studies link under half to unresolved V genes, and the rest is unexplained. D and trimming come from the DNA, and the V and J calls and clone size come from that table. The sample table shows millions of clones, and approximately 90% are seen once. The top ten clones comprise 0.14% of the sample.

Recombination linked TRBV6-5 to TRBJ2-2; the D gene cannot be named for sure. The sample taken for sequencing was naive CD4+ T cells sorted from blood. What the cell subset or site label conveys for this sample: CD45RA+ positively selected. The origin of this receptor is a man aged 18 to 29 in good health. The CDR3 reads as follows: CASSYGGGGELFF. The DNA sequence follows: TGTGCCAGCAGTTACGGTGGCGGTGGGGAGCTGTTTTTT.